What follows are 16 T cell receptor beta chains derived from one specimen sequenced in a study of immune characterization of retroperitoneal liposarcoma. One entry per CDR3 protein results from TCRdb running MiXCR on the PCR reads. The sample yields over 8,000 distinct CDR3 sequences, roughly 28% seen once. Sample: blood. The receptors come from a male donor with retroperitoneal liposarcoma.

The chain carries TRBV10-2 and TRBJ2-2, with D maybe TRBD2 (6 bases). CDR1 WSHSY and CDR2 SAAADI come from the germline V gene. V shed 5 bases and J shed 2 bases, with 9 bases lying between them. This CDR3 region has 14 residues. CDR3 residues: CASSRRGNTGELFF. CDR3 DNA sequence: TGCGCCAGCAGTAGGAGGGGTAACACCGGGGAGCTGTTTTTT.

This clonotype is categorized as medium-sized. This sequence joins TRBV6-1 and TRBJ2-1; perhaps TRBD1 as D (5 bases). This CDR3 has 14 amino acids. The germline CDR1 and CDR2 sequences are MNHNS and SASEGT. The ends were cut back, 1 base at V and 4 bases at J, with 8 bases in the middle. CDR3 sequence (DNA): TGTGCCAGCAGTGAAGAGACAGTATACAATGAGCAGTTCTTC. Its protein is CASSEETVYNEQFF.

The chain uses TRBV11-3 and TRBJ2-3; TRBD1 might be the D (5 bases). There are 16 residues in the CDR3. With 5 bases removed from V and 0 bases from J, the gap between germline ends came to 15 bases. Per the germline V gene, CDR1 is SGHNT and CDR2 is YENEEA. CDR3 in amino acids: CASSLPVGPSTDTQYF. CDR3 DNA: TGTGCCAGCAGCCTTCCCGTGGGGCCAAGCACAGATACGCAGTATTTT.

There are a few counts of this clonotype. The chain has TRBV6-1 and TRBJ2-1; 9 bases match TRBD1. The DNA end favors TRBJ2-5, so the J call may be wrong. CDR1 and CDR2 (germline): MNHNS, SASEGT. The CDR3 is 12 amino acids. The CDR3 spells CAIQGARETQYF. CDR3 bases: TGTGCCATACAGGGGGCGCGGGAGACCCAGTACTTC.

The sample holds a few counts of this clonotype. V usage is TRBV7-8 and J usage is TRBJ2-1; 13 positions agree with TRBD2. The J segment lost 10 bases and the V segment lost 1 base, leaving 7 bases of the junction unmatched. This CDR3 contains 16 residues. Germline V gives CDR1 SGHVS, CDR2 FQNEAQ. Here the CDR3 reads CASSLETSGRGGEQFF. As DNA, the CDR3 is TGTGCCAGCAGCTTAGAAACTAGCGGGAGGGGGGGGGAGCAGTTCTTC.

The genes are TRBV6-1 and TRBJ2-3, with a weak D call TRBD1 (6 bases). Trimming left V 2 bases short and J 4 bases short, with 10 bases between. Germline values: CDR1 MNHNS, CDR2 SASEGT. The length of the CDR3 is 14 residues. The CDR3 loop reads CASSEMDSSDTQYF. The CDR3 DNA is TGTGCCAGCAGTGAAATGGACAGCTCAGATACGCAGTATTTT.

By proportion, this clonotype is medium-sized (0.01 to 0.1%). The rearrangement links TRBV12-3 or TRBV12-4 to TRBJ1-1; D unclear. V was pared by 4 bases and J by 1 base, with 7 bases between. The length of the CDR3 is 13 residues. The CDR3 spells CASSWAANTEAFF. The CDR3 DNA sequence: TGTGCCAGCAGTTGGGCGGCGAACACTGAAGCTTTCTTT.

On this clonotype itself: A much more abundant neighbour one base away suggests this may be a read error. This sequence joins TRBV7-3 and TRBJ2-5; TRBD2 might be the D (6 bases). The V and J ends lost 5 bases and 11 bases respectively, with 18 bases between them. The CDR3 is made up of 13 amino acids. Germline lookup yields CDR1 SGHTA and CDR2 FQGTGA. CDR3 protein: CASSRGGNNEQYF. In nucleotides, the CDR3 is TGTGCCAGCAGCCGTGGGGGGAACAATGAGCAGTACTTC.

This clonotype was seen at least ten times. The chain carries TRBV6-1 and TRBJ2-2; D gene unclear. The V end was cut by 6 bases, the J end by 6 bases, with 17 bases between. The germline V gene encodes CDR1 MNHNS and CDR2 SASEGT. The CDR3 sequence is 15 residues long. CDR3 DNA: TGTGCCAGCAGCAAGTCCCGAAACTTTGCCGGGGAGCTGTTTTTT. Residues: CASSKSRNFAGELFF.

The chain joins TRBV7-3 to TRBJ2-2; D is possibly TRBD1 or TRBD2 (5 bases each). V dropped 2 bases and J dropped 6 bases, with 10 bases sitting between them. In germline, CDR1 is SGHTA, CDR2 FQGTGA. The CDR3 is 14 residues long. The CDR3 region has the DNA TGTGCCAGCAGCTTAGGGACCTTCGCCGGGGAGCTGTTTTTT. Amino acids: CASSLGTFAGELFF.

This clonotype was observed many times. The V call is TRBV4-1, the J call TRBJ2-3; tentative D call: TRBD1 (6 bases). Trimming cost V 0 bases and J 0 bases, with 7 bases left between them. This CDR3 comprises 15 residues. CDR1 and CDR2 from the germline V gene are MGHRA and YSYEKL. The CDR3 DNA sequence: TGCGCCAGCAGCCAAGAGGGGGCTAGCACAGATACGCAGTATTTT. Protein product: CASSQEGASTDTQYF.

This clonotype was observed a handful of times. The genes are TRBV11-1 and TRBJ1-4; the D is unclear. CDR1 is SGHAT, CDR2 FQDESV, per germline (reference sequence). The CDR3 totals 14 residues. V lost 5 bases and J 5 bases, leaving 12 bases between the germline ends. This CDR3 reads CASSAPGANEKLFF. In DNA form, the CDR3 reads TGTGCCAGCAGCGCCCCGGGAGCAAATGAAAAACTGTTTTTT.

By share of the sample, this clonotype is large (0.1 to 1%). V is TRBV27 and J is TRBJ2-5; tentatively, D is TRBD1 (6 bases). Trimming took off 1 base at V and 2 bases at J, with 11 bases between the two ends. Germline lookup yields CDR1 MNHEY and CDR2 SMNVEV (reference sequence). The CDR3 runs 15 residues. CDR3: CASSLLPGTQETQYF. CDR3 nucleotide sequence: TGTGCCAGCAGTTTATTACCGGGGACACAAGAGACCCAGTACTTC.

V is TRBV6-5 and J is TRBJ1-6; 7 bases are shared with TRBD1. The CDR3 runs 14 residues. J was trimmed by 8 bases and V by 4 bases; bases with no gene match: 5. From germline, CDR1 is MNHEY and CDR2 SVGAGI. The CDR3 region is CASSLRGQYSPLHF. The CDR3 coding sequence is TGTGCCAGCAGTTTAAGGGGGCAATATTCACCCCTCCACTTT.

The chain has TRBV6-1 and TRBJ2-2; D is perhaps TRBD1 or TRBD2 (5 bases each). This CDR3 has 13 amino acids. Trimming left V 8 bases short and J 7 bases short, with 14 bases between. CDR1 and CDR2 (germline): MNHNS, SASEGT. In DNA, the CDR3 is TGTGCCAGCGGGGCTGACCGGGGCGGGGAGCTGTTTTTT. It is translated as CASGADRGGELFF.

The V call is TRBV11-3, the J call TRBJ2-1, with D possibly TRBD2 on 6 matching bases. The end of the DNA fits TRBJ2-5 better, so the J call may be wrong. This CDR3 comprises 14 residues. Per germline, CDR1 SGHNT and CDR2 YENEEA. CDR3 residues: CASSPRTKTETQYF. CDR3 coding DNA: TGTGCCAGCAGCCCCCGGACTAAAACGGAGACCCAGTACTTC.